This T cell receptor (beta chain) was recovered during a study of breast tumors, draining lymph nodes, adjacent tissues. Axillary draining lymph nodes of breast cancer patients supplied the node samples. TCRdb re-called the multiplex PCR reads through MiXCR, storing one row per CDR3 protein. The sample carries fewer than 150,000 distinct CDR3 sequences, 21% recorded once. General study points: Tumor TCR diversity was below lymph nodes but above nontumor tissue. Tumor T cell lymph node origin was a supported hypothesis, not proven.

V was shortened by 1 base and J by 3 bases, with 10 bases between the two germline ends. Germline V lookup: CDR1 LGHDT, CDR2 YNNKEL (reference sequence). This CDR3 comprises 15 residues. This clonotype was counted ten times or more. The antigen remains unidentified. The J gene is TRBJ2-1, the V gene TRBV3-1; D gene unclear. Sequenced sample: axillary lymph node tissue. The receptor was derived from a female donor with breast cancer. Some clones in this sample may be carry-over from other donors' samples. The DNA for the CDR3 is TGTGCCAGCAGCCAAGTCTCTGTAGGCTACAATGAGCAGTTCTTC. The encoded protein is CASSQVSVGYNEQFF.